Presented here are 32 T cell receptor beta chains from one specimen sequenced in a study of radiotherapy plus CTLA-4 blockade in lung cancer. Data came from immunoSEQ multiplex PCR; TCRdb stores just in-frame clones and leaves some out. The sample gives approximately 110,000 clones, 81% of which show up once; about 3.3% is in the top ten. Sample: peripheral blood, taken from a patient treated with radiotherapy plus ipilimumab. The receptor source for this set is a human donor with non-small cell lung cancer that progressed on radiotherapy plus ipilimumab. Some clones in this sample may be carry-over from other donors' samples.

The CDR3 spells CAITEGGPEELFF. CDR3 sequence (DNA): TGTGCCATCACCGAGGGGGGGCCGGAGGAGCTGTTTTTT. J is TRBJ2-2 and V is TRBV10-3, with D possibly TRBD2 on 7 matching bases. The CDR3 is 13 residues long. Trimming took 7 bases from V and 10 from J, leaving 16 bases between them. Germline V gene lookup returns CDR1 ENHRY and CDR2 SYGVKD.

The chain joins TRBV19 to TRBJ1-1; 7 nucleotides agree with TRBD1. Germline lookup yields CDR1 LNHDA and CDR2 SQIVND (reference sequence). The CDR3 covers 16 residues. V was pared by 5 bases and J by 2 bases, with 11 bases of the junction left unmatched. Here the CDR3 DNA reads TGTGCCAGTAGTCCCATCGGGGACAGTTCTAACACTGAAGCTTTCTTT. It is translated as CASSPIGDSSNTEAFF.

The chain joins TRBV6-6 to TRBJ2-1, with 8 bases aligning to TRBD1. Germline V gene data show CDR1 as MNHNY and CDR2 as SVGAGI (reference sequence). The V segment lost 6 bases and the J segment 7 bases; nucleotides outside the gene matches: 5. The CDR3 covers 13 residues. The CDR3: CASSDRGENEQFF. The CDR3 DNA sequence: TGTGCCAGCAGCGACAGGGGAGAAAATGAGCAGTTCTTC.

This chain links TRBV7-2 with TRBJ1-1; 7 positions match TRBD1. CDR1 and CDR2 (germline): SGHTA, FQGNSA. The trim removed 4 bases at V and 4 bases at J, leaving 3 bases unmatched. The CDR3 length is 13 residues. In DNA, the CDR3 is TGTGCCAGCAGCTACAGACAGGGCACTGAAGCTTTCTTT. As protein: CASSYRQGTEAFF.

The V call is TRBV4-1, the J call TRBJ2-7; 12 nucleotides line up with TRBD2. The CDR3 totals 17 residues. From germline, CDR1 is MGHRA and CDR2 YSYEKL. V dropped 3 bases and J dropped 3; count of bases not matched to a gene: 9. In DNA form, the CDR3 reads TGCGCCAGCAGCCAGGCCCAGACTAGCGGGGGAATCTACGAGCAGTACTTC. It codes for CASSQAQTSGGIYEQYF.

The rearrangement joins TRBV7-3 to TRBJ2-2, with D possibly being TRBD2 (5 bases). V was pared by 5 bases and J by 4 bases, with 8 bases between. This CDR3 contains 13 residues. The germline gives CDR1 SGHTA, CDR2 FQGTGA. CDR3 bases: TGTGCCAGCAGCCCTCGGGGCACCGGGGAGCTGTTTTTT. This gives the protein CASSPRGTGELFF.

V is TRBV7-2 and J is TRBJ1-1; D is possibly TRBD1 (5 bases). Germline V gene data show CDR1 as SGHTA and CDR2 as FQGNSA. V was trimmed by 3 bases and J by 4 bases, leaving 12 bases between them. The CDR3 sequence is 14 residues long. The CDR3 sequence: CASSFQGQGTEAFF. Here the CDR3 DNA reads TGTGCCAGCAGCTTCCAGGGTCAGGGCACTGAAGCTTTCTTT.

Regarding this clone: Different DNA sequences within this sample yield the same CDR3. The V call is TRBV18, the J call TRBJ2-7; 8 nucleotides line up with TRBD1. CDR1 is KGHSH and CDR2 is LQKENI in the germline V gene. The V segment lost 0 bases and the J segment 6 bases; nucleotides outside the gene matches: 4. This CDR3 is 14 amino acids long. The CDR3 sequence is CASSPPTGGREQYF. Here the CDR3 DNA reads TGTGCCAGCTCACCACCAACAGGGGGTCGCGAGCAGTACTTC.

This sequence joins TRBV2 and TRBJ1-6; TRBD1 matches at 8 bases. V trimming: 5 bases; J trimming: 11 bases; junction bases outside the gene matches: 8. The CDR3 covers 14 residues. Germline V gives CDR1 SNHLY, CDR2 FYNNEI. CDR3 DNA: TGTGCCAGCAGTTATGGACAGGGTGAGCCACCCCTCCACTTT. Protein: CASSYGQGEPPLHF.

The chain couples TRBV9 to TRBJ2-7, with D possibly TRBD1 on 6 matching bases. The CDR3 has 15 residues. Germline V gives CDR1 SGDLS, CDR2 YYNGEE. V lost 0 bases and J 5 bases, leaving 15 bases between the germline ends. The DNA of the CDR3 is TGTGCCAGCAGCGTAGAGGGCAGGGGTTGGGACGAGCAGTACTTC. As protein: CASSVEGRGWDEQYF.

The CDR3 protein is CASSVDRDSPLHF. The CDR3 DNA reads as TGTGCCAGCAGTGTCGACAGGGATTCACCCCTCCACTTT. V gene TRBV27 combines with J gene TRBJ1-6; 7 bases agree with TRBD1. CDR1 MNHEY and CDR2 SMNVEV come from the germline V gene (reference sequence). The V gene end was trimmed by 5 bases and the J gene end by 8 bases; junction bases not matched to a gene: 3. The CDR3 is made up of 13 amino acids.

The chain links TRBV5-1 to TRBJ2-5, with 7 nucleotides matching TRBD1. CDR3 length: 14 residues. CDR1 and CDR2 (germline): SGHRS, YFSETQ. The trim removed 6 bases at V and 9 bases at J, leaving 14 bases unmatched. The CDR3 sequence: CASNFGTAQGAQYF. In DNA form, the CDR3 reads TGCGCCAGCAACTTCGGGACGGCGCAGGGGGCCCAGTACTTC. Filled out from reference TRBV5-1 and TRBJ2-5, the complete variable domain reads KAGVTQTPRYLIKTRGQQVTLSCSPISGHRSVSWYQQTPGQGLQFLFEYFSETQRNKGNFPGRFSGRQFSNSRSEMNVSTLELGDSALYLCASNFGTAQGAQYFGPGTRLLVL.

This chain links TRBV6-6 with TRBJ1-2, with 9 bases fitting TRBD1. After removal of 2 bases from V and 5 bases from J, the junction contained 6 bases not matched to a gene. The CDR3 runs to 15 residues. Germline V gene data show CDR1 as MNHNY and CDR2 as SVGAGI (reference sequence). This CDR3 reads CASSYRDRDFYGYTF. CDR3 bases: TGTGCCAGCAGTTACCGGGACAGGGATTTTTATGGCTACACCTTC.

The chain carries TRBV7-9 and TRBJ2-5; D is perhaps TRBD1 or TRBD2 (5 bases each). CDR3 length: 14 amino acids. The germline V gene has CDR1 SEHNR and CDR2 FQNEAQ (reference sequence). The ends were cut back, 5 bases at V and 1 base at J, with 11 bases in the middle. CDR3 in DNA: TGTGCCAGCAGCATACCCGGGACCCAAGAGACCCAGTACTTC. Translating it yields CASSIPGTQETQYF. Variable domain in full (rest from reference TRBV7-9 and TRBJ2-5): DTGVSQNPRHKITKRGQNVTFRCDPISEHNRLYWYRQTLGQGPEFLTYFQNEAQLEKSRLLSDRFSAERPKGSFSTLEIQRTEQGDSAMYLCASSIPGTQETQYFGPGTRLLVL.

The rearrangement joins TRBV6-1 to TRBJ1-4, with no clear D. The CDR3 is made up of 13 amino acids. Trimming cost V 6 bases and J 0 bases, with 5 bases left between them. The germline CDR1 and CDR2 sequences are MNHNS and SASEGT. The CDR3 loop is CASRTATNEKLFF. The DNA for the CDR3 is TGTGCCAGCAGAACCGCAACTAATGAAAAACTGTTTTTT.

This clone counts as medium-sized. The chain is built from TRBV10-3 and TRBJ2-2, with D perhaps TRBD2 (6 bases). Trimming shortened V by 2 bases and J by 5 bases, and 15 bases separated the two germline ends. Germline assignment: CDR1 ENHRY and CDR2 SYGVKD. CDR3 length: 16 amino acids. The DNA for the CDR3 is TGTGCCATCAGTGAGGGGGGGTATTTTGAAACCGGGGAGCTGTTTTTT. Amino acid sequence: CAISEGGYFETGELFF.

The chain employs TRBV5-4 and TRBJ1-4, with D tentatively TRBD1 (5 bases). V lost 4 bases to trimming and J lost 2 bases, with 21 bases between them. Germline lookup yields CDR1 SGHNT and CDR2 YYREEE (reference sequence). The CDR3 runs to 18 residues. The CDR3 region has the DNA TGTGCCAGCAGCCGGGGGAGTTTTAGCGCGGGGACTAATGAAAAACTGTTTTTT. Protein product: CASSRGSFSAGTNEKLFF.

This sequence joins TRBV5-3 and TRBJ1-5, with 10 bases identical to TRBD1. TRBV5-3 is an open reading frame, and its role is uncertain. Trimming at V came to 4 bases and at J to 5 bases, leaving 3 bases not matched to a gene. This CDR3 is 14 amino acids long. The CDR3 here is CARSRTGGYQPQHF. For the CDR3, the DNA is TGTGCCAGAAGCAGGACAGGGGGTTATCAGCCCCAGCATTTT.

The gene calls are TRBV15 and TRBJ2-2; weak D call: TRBD2 (5 bases). The CDR3 runs 14 residues. V was pared by 4 bases and J by 5 bases, with 11 bases between. Per the germline V gene, CDR1 is LNHNV and CDR2 is YYDKDF (reference sequence). CDR3 sequence (DNA): TGTGCCACCAGCACCCAAAGGAGGACCGGGGAGCTGTTTTTT. Protein sequence: CATSTQRRTGELFF.

In this sample, this clone turned up once. The chain has TRBV5-1 and TRBJ2-3, with D possibly being TRBD2 (6 bases). The length of the CDR3 is 15 residues. The V end lost 4 bases, the J end lost 5 bases, and 17 bases lay between the germline ends. Germline values: CDR1 SGHRS, CDR2 YFSETQ. CDR3 loop: CASSPGTSPEDTQYF. CDR3 DNA sequence: TGCGCCAGCAGCCCCGGGACTTCTCCGGAAGATACGCAGTATTTT.

The chain uses TRBV7-3 and TRBJ2-3; 10 nucleotides agree with TRBD2. Germline V lookup: CDR1 SGHTA, CDR2 FQGTGA. The CDR3 spans 16 residues. Trimming removed 1 base from V and 3 bases from J; junction bases left unmatched: 4. The CDR3 bases are TGTGCCAGCAGCTTAATACTAGCGGGGCCGACAGATACGCAGTATTTT. It is translated as CASSLILAGPTDTQYF.

V and J are TRBV28 and TRBJ1-2, with unresolved D. V lost 5 bases and J 9 bases, leaving 13 bases between the germline ends. The CDR3 covers 12 residues. The germline gives CDR1 MDHEN, CDR2 SYDVKM. CDR3 DNA: TGTGCCAGCAGTCATACAGCCCGTAGCTACACCTTC. This codes for CASSHTARSYTF.

CDR3 region: CASSMWGEQYF. CDR3 nucleotides: TGTGCCAGTAGTATGTGGGGAGAGCAGTACTTC. J is TRBJ2-7 and V is TRBV19; D remains unclear. Germline CDR1 and CDR2: LNHDA and SQIVND (reference sequence). The CDR3 loop spans 11 amino acids. Trimming removed 3 bases at V and 7 bases at J, with 7 bases between.

The rearrangement uses TRBV18 and TRBJ2-7; the D is unclear. CDR3 length: 16 amino acids. Trimming pared 1 base from V and 0 bases from J, leaving 13 bases between. The germline gives CDR1 KGHSH, CDR2 LQKENI. The CDR3 DNA follows: TGTGCCAGCTCACCACAACCGGCCTCGGGCTCCTACGAGCAGTACTTC. Its translation: CASSPQPASGSYEQYF. Full variable domain (remainder filled in from reference TRBV18 and TRBJ2-7): NAGVMQNPRHLVRRRGQEARLRCSPMKGHSHVYWYRQLPEEGLKFMVYLQKENIIDESGMPKERFSAEFPKEGPSILRIQQVVRGDSAAYFCASSPQPASGSYEQYFGPGTRLTVT.

This sequence joins TRBV5-1 and TRBJ2-7, with 7 bases aligning to TRBD2. The CDR3 has 13 amino acids. V shed 3 bases and J 2 bases; nucleotides not matched to a gene: 2. Germline V gives CDR1 SGHRS, CDR2 YFSETQ. The CDR3 nucleotides are TGCGCCAGCAGCTACAGCGGGGCCTACGAGCAGTACTTC. Protein product: CASSYSGAYEQYF. The variable domain in full, with the rest retrieved from reference TRBV5-1 and TRBJ2-7, is KAGVTQTPRYLIKTRGQQVTLSCSPISGHRSVSWYQQTPGQGLQFLFEYFSETQRNKGNFPGRFSGRQFSNSRSEMNVSTLELGDSALYLCASSYSGAYEQYFGPGTRLTVT.

The chain combines TRBV29-1 with TRBJ2-7, with D unresolved. The CDR3 runs 10 residues. The V end was cut by 6 bases, the J end by 0 bases, with 3 bases between. CDR1 and CDR2 from the germline V gene are SQVTM and ANQGSEA. Here the CDR3 DNA reads TGCAGCGTCGGCTCCTACGAGCAGTACTTC. It is translated as CSVGSYEQYF.

The CDR3, as DNA: TGCAGCGTTGATCGACTAGCAGGGGAGACCCAGTACTTC. It is translated as CSVDRLAGETQYF. The V gene is TRBV29-1, the J gene TRBJ2-5; TRBD2 aligns across 7 bases. V gave up 3 bases and J gave up 5 bases; unmatched junction bases: 6. Germline assignment: CDR1 SQVTM and CDR2 ANQGSEA. This CDR3 is built from 13 residues.

The chain links TRBV4-3 to TRBJ2-2; TRBD2 matches at 13 bases. V gave up 1 base and J gave up 4 bases; unmatched junction bases: 3. Germline-derived CDR1 and CDR2 are LGHNA and YSLEER. CDR3 length: 17 amino acids. The CDR3 is CASSQGLAGGVTGELFF. Here the CDR3 DNA reads TGCGCCAGCAGCCAAGGACTAGCGGGGGGTGTCACCGGGGAGCTGTTTTTT.

This clone was recorded only once. V and J are TRBV10-3 and TRBJ1-2; a weak D match, TRBD1 (6 bases). The CDR3 spans 13 residues. The V gene lost 4 bases and the J gene lost 6 bases, with 12 bases spanning the gap. CDR1 ENHRY and CDR2 SYGVKD come from the germline V gene. The CDR3 DNA reads TGTGCCATCAGTGGGGAGGGGGGGGATGGCTACACCTTC. Translated: CAISGEGGDGYTF.

The V and J genes are TRBV2 and TRBJ2-1; D could derive from TRBD1 or TRBD2 (5 bases each). The CDR3 runs to 14 residues. CDR1 and CDR2 from the germline V gene are SNHLY and FYNNEI. Trimming removed 2 bases from V and 2 bases from J, with 7 bases in between. This CDR3 reads CASSELGPYNEQFF. The CDR3 DNA is TGTGCCAGCAGTGAACTGGGACCCTACAATGAGCAGTTCTTC.

The chain couples TRBV30 to TRBJ2-1, with D possibly TRBD1 on 5 matching bases. Trimming took 2 bases from V and 10 from J, leaving 9 bases between them. The CDR3 consists of 11 residues. The germline V gene has CDR1 GTSNPN and CDR2 SVGIG (reference sequence). The CDR3 DNA reads as TGTGCCTGGAGTAGAAGGACAGAGCAGTTCTTC. Translated: CAWSRRTEQFF. Using reference TRBV30 and TRBJ2-1 for the parts outside the CDR3, the full variable domain is SQTIHQWPATLVQPVGSPLSLECTVEGTSNPNLYWYRQAAGRGLQLLFYSVGIGQISSEVPQNLSASRPQDRQFILSSKKLLLSDSGFYLCAWSRRTEQFFGPGTRLTVL.

The chain carries TRBV7-8 and TRBJ1-4, with D possibly matching TRBD1 (6 bases). The ends were cut back, 3 bases at V and 6 bases at J, with 14 bases in the middle. Germline CDR1 SGHVS, CDR2 FQNEAQ. The CDR3 is made up of 15 amino acids. Here the CDR3 DNA reads TGTGCCAGCAGCTTGGGGGGGCGGGTAGATGAAAAACTGTTTTTT. As protein: CASSLGGRVDEKLFF. Full variable domain (missing parts from reference TRBV7-8 and TRBJ1-4): GAGVSQSPRYKVAKRGQDVALRCDPISGHVSLFWYQQALGQGPEFLTYFQNEAQLDKSGLPSDRFFAERPEGSVSTLKIQRTQQEDSAVYLCASSLGGRVDEKLFFGSGTQLSVL.